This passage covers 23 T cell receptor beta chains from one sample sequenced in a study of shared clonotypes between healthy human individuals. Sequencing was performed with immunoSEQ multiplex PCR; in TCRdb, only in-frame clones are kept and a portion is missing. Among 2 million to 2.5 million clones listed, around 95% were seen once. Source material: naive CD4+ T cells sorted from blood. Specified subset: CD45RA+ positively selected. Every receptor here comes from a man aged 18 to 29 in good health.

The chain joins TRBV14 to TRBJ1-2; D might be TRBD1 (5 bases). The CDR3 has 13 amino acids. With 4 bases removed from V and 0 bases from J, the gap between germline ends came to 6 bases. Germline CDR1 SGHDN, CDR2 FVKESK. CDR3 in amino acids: CASSRQPNYGYTF. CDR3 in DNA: TGTGCCAGCAGCCGACAGCCTAACTATGGCTACACCTTC.

As DNA, the CDR3 is TGTGCCAGCAGTGCGGGGTTGGCACTGGAGCGTACAGGTCCCCTCCACTTT. The encoded protein is CASSAGLALERTGPLHF. The chain recombines TRBV2 with TRBJ1-6; the D gene is possibly TRBD1 (5 bases). Germline V CDR1 and CDR2: SNHLY, FYNNEI. The CDR3 has 17 residues. V lost 4 bases, J lost 13 bases, and 26 bases lay in between.

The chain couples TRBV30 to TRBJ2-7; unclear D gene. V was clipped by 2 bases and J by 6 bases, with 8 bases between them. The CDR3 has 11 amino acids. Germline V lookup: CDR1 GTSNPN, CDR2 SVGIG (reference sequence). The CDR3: CAWSISSEQYF. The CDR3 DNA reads TGTGCCTGGAGTATCAGCTCCGAGCAGTACTTC.

This CDR3 is CASSPRGRGTGNYEQYF. The DNA for the CDR3 is TGCGCCAGCAGCCCTAGGGGGAGAGGGACAGGGAACTACGAGCAGTACTTC. V usage is TRBV5-1 and J usage is TRBJ2-7, with 9 bases that match TRBD1. The CDR3 is made up of 17 amino acids. V was pared by 4 bases and J by 3 bases, with 14 bases of the junction left unmatched. The germline CDR1 and CDR2 sequences are SGHRS and YFSETQ. Supplemented by reference TRBV5-1 and TRBJ2-7, the full variable domain reads KAGVTQTPRYLIKTRGQQVTLSCSPISGHRSVSWYQQTPGQGLQFLFEYFSETQRNKGNFPGRFSGRQFSNSRSEMNVSTLELGDSALYLCASSPRGRGTGNYEQYFGPGTRLTVT.

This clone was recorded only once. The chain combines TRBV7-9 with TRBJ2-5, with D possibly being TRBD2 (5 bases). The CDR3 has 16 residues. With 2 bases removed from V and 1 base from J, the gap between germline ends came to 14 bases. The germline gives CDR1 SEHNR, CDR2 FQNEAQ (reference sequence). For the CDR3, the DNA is TGTGCCAGCAGCTTACAAACGGGAAAAGGCCAAGAGACCCAGTACTTC. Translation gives CASSLQTGKGQETQYF.

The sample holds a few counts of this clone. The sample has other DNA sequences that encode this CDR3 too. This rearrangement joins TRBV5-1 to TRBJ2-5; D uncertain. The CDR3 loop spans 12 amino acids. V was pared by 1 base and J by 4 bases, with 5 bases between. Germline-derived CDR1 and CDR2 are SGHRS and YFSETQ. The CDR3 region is CASSLPGETQYF. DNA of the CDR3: TGCGCCAGCAGCTTGCCGGGAGAGACCCAGTACTTC.

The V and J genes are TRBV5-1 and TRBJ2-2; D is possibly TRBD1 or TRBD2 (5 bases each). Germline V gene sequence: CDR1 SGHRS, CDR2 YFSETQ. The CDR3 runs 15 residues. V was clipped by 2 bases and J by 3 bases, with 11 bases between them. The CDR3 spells CASSFAGGDTGELFF. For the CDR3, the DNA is TGCGCCAGCAGCTTCGCTGGGGGTGACACCGGGGAGCTGTTTTTT.

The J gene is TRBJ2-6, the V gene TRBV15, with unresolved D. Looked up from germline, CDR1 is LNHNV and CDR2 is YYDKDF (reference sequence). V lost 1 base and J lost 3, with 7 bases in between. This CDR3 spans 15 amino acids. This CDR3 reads CATSRGGIGANVLTF. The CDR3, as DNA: TGTGCCACCAGCAGAGGGGGAATTGGGGCCAACGTCCTGACTTTC.

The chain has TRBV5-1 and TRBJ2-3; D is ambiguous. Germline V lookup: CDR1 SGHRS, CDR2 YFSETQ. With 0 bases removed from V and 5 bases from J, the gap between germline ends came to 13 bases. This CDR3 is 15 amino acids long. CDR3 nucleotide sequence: TGCGCCAGCAGCTTGGAGGGTGGACCAGGAGATACGCAGTATTTT. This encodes CASSLEGGPGDTQYF.

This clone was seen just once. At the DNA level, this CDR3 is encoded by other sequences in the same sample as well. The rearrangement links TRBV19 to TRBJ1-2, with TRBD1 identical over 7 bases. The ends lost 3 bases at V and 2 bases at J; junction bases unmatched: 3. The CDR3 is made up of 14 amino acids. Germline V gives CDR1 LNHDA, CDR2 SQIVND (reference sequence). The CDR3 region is CASSIPGQNYGYTF. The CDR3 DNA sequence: TGTGCCAGTAGTATCCCGGGACAGAACTATGGCTACACCTTC.

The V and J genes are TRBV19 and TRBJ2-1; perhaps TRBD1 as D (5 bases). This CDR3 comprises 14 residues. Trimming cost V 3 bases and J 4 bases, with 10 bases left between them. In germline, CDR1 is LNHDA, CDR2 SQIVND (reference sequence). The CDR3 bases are TGTGCCAGTAGTATTGGCCAGGGTTACAATGAGCAGTTCTTC. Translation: CASSIGQGYNEQFF.

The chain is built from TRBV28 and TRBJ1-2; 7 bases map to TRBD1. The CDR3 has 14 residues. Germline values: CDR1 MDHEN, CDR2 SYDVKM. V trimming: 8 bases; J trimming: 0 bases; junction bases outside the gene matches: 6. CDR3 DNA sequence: TGTGCCAGCCTCCAGGGGGGATCTAACTATGGCTACACCTTC. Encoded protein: CASLQGGSNYGYTF.

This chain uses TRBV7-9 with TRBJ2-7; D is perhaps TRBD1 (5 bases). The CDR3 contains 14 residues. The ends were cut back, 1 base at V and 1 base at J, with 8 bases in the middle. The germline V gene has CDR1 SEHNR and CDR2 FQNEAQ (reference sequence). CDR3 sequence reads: CASSLVHRSYEQYF. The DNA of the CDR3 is TGTGCCAGCAGCTTAGTTCACAGGTCCTACGAGCAGTACTTC.

The chain's CDR3 is CASSLNFRDSYNSPLHF. For the CDR3, the DNA is TGTGCCAGCAGTTTAAACTTCAGGGACTCCTATAATTCACCCCTCCACTTT. V gene TRBV28 combines with J gene TRBJ1-6; D is perhaps TRBD1 (5 bases). Germline V CDR1 and CDR2: MDHEN, SYDVKM. The CDR3 totals 17 residues. Between the trimmed V and J ends, which lost 2 bases and 0 bases, there was a span of 11 bases. Variable domain in full (rest from reference TRBV28 and TRBJ1-6): DVKVTQSSRYLVKRTGEKVFLECVQDMDHENMFWYRQDPGLGLRLIYFSYDVKMKEKGDIPEGYSVSREKKERFSLILESASTNQTSMYLCASSLNFRDSYNSPLHFGNGTRLTVT.

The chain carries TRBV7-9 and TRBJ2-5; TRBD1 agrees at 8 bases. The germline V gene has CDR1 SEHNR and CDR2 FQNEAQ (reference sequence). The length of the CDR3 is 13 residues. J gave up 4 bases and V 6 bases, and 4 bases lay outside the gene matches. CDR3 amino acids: CASSNQGAETQYF. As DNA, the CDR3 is TGTGCCAGCAGTAATCAGGGGGCAGAGACCCAGTACTTC.

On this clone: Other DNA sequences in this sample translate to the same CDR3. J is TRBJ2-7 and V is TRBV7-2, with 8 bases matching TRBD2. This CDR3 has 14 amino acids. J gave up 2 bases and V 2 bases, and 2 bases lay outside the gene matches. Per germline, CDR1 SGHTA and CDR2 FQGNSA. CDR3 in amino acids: CASSLTSGPYEQYF. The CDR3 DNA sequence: TGTGCCAGCAGCTTAACTAGCGGACCCTACGAGCAGTACTTC.

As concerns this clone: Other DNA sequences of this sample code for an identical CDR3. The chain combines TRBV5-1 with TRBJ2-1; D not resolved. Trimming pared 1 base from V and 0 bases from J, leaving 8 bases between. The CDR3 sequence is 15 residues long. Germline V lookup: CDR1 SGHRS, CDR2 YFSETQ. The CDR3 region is CASSLTVSSYNEQFF. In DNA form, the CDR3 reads TGCGCCAGCAGCTTGACAGTGAGCTCCTACAATGAGCAGTTCTTC.

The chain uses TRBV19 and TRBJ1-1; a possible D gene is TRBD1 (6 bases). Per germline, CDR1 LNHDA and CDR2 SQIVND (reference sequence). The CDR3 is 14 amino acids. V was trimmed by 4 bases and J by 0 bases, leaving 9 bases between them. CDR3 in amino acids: CASSNRVMNTEAFF. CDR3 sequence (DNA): TGTGCCAGTAGTAACAGGGTCATGAACACTGAAGCTTTCTTT.

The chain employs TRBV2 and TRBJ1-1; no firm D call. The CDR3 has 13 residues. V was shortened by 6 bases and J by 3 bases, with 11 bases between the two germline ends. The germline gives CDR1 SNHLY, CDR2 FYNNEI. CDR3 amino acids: CASRTDGYTEAFF. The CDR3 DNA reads TGTGCCAGCAGGACGGACGGGTACACTGAAGCTTTCTTT.

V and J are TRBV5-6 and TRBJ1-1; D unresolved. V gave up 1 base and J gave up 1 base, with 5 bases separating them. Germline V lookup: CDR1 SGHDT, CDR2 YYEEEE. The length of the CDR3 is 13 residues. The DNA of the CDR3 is TGTGCCAGCAGCTTGCTGCAGAACACTGAAGCTTTCTTT. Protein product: CASSLLQNTEAFF.

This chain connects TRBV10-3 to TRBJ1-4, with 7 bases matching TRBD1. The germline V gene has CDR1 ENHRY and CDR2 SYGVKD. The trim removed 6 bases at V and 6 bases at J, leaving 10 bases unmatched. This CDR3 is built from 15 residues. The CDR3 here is CAISLSGTADEKLFF. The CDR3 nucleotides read TGTGCCATCAGCCTCTCCGGGACAGCAGATGAAAAACTGTTTTTT.

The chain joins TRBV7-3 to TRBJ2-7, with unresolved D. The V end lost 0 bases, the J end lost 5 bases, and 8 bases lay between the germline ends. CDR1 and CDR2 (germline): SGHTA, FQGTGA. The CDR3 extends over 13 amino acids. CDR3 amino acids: CASSLTGYHEQYF. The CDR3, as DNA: TGTGCCAGCAGCTTAACAGGGTACCACGAGCAGTACTTC. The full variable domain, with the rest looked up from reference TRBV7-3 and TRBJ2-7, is GAGVSQTPSNKVTEKGKYVELRCDPISGHTALYWYRQSLGQGPEFLIYFQGTGAADDSGLPNDRFFAVRPEGSVSTLKIQRTERGDSAVYLCASSLTGYHEQYFGPGTRLTVT.

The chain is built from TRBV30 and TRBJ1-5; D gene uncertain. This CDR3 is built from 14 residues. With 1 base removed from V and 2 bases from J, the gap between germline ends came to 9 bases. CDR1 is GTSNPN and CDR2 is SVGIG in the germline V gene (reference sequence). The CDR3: CAWSGSSGNQPQHF. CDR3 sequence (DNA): TGTGCCTGGAGTGGATCCAGCGGCAATCAGCCCCAGCATTTT. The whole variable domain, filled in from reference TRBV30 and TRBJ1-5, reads SQTIHQWPATLVQPVGSPLSLECTVEGTSNPNLYWYRQAAGRGLQLLFYSVGIGQISSEVPQNLSASRPQDRQFILSSKKLLLSDSGFYLCAWSGSSGNQPQHFGDGTRLSIL.